These 12 T cell receptor beta chains originate from one sample sequenced in a study of beta chain features in type 1 diabetes. The entirety of the isolated RNA underwent reverse transcription, so expressed TCRB transcripts were sequenced. Using immunoSEQ multiplex PCR, the repertoire was profiled, and TCRdb retains in-frame clones only, with some absent. Of nearly 350,000 clones in the sample, around 7.6% are singletons; the top ten hold 0.44%. Sequenced input: central memory CD4+ T cells from blood. All receptors derive from a woman younger than 35 in good health.

The chain links TRBV5-6 to TRBJ1-5; 8 positions match TRBD1. This CDR3 has 15 amino acids. The V gene's germline CDR1 is SGHDT and CDR2 YYEEEE. Germline trimming cut 0 bases from V and 5 bases from J; bases unmatched to any gene: 4. The CDR3 sequence is CASSLGTGTHQPQHF. DNA of the CDR3: TGTGCCAGCAGCTTGGGGACAGGGACCCATCAGCCCCAGCATTTT.

This clone was seen more than once but under ten times. J is TRBJ2-3 and V is TRBV5-1, with D maybe TRBD2 (6 bases). This CDR3 has 16 residues. The V gene lost 0 bases and the J gene lost 8 bases, with 19 bases spanning the gap. Germline CDR1 is SGHRS and CDR2 is YFSETQ. The CDR3 DNA reads TGCGCCAGCAGCTTGGAAGCCAGGAGGGCCTTGGGTACGCAGTATTTT. It translates to CASSLEARRALGTQYF.

This clone was counted ten times or more. The rearrangement uses TRBV6-6 and TRBJ1-5, with TRBD1 matching over 9 bases. V lost 4 bases and J lost 3; bases outside the gene matches: 4. The CDR3 runs to 15 residues. CDR1 is MNHNY and CDR2 is SVGAGI in the germline V gene (reference sequence). CDR3 in amino acids: CASSLGTGNNQPQHF. CDR3 DNA sequence: TGTGCCAGCAGTTTGGGGACAGGGAACAATCAGCCCCAGCATTTT.

V is TRBV7-9 and J is TRBJ2-7; D is uncertain. With 5 bases removed from V and 12 bases from J, the gap between germline ends came to 17 bases. In germline, CDR1 is SEHNR, CDR2 FQNEAQ (reference sequence). CDR3 size: 12 residues. This CDR3 is CASSPTSGVGYF. For the CDR3, the DNA is TGTGCCAGCAGCCCTACTTCTGGGGTTGGGTACTTC.

This chain joins TRBV28 and TRBJ2-7; TRBD1 agrees at 7 bases. V lost 2 bases and J lost 8; bases outside the gene matches: 3. Germline CDR1 MDHEN, CDR2 SYDVKM. The CDR3 consists of 12 residues. CDR3 nucleotide sequence: TGTGCCAGCAGTTTACAACAGGGGAAGCAGTACTTC. Translating it yields CASSLQQGKQYF.

This clone occurred many times. The chain's CDR3 is CASSFTGRHYEQYF. CDR3 nucleotides: TGTGCCAGCAGTTTTACCGGACGCCACTACGAGCAGTACTTC. The V and J genes are TRBV28 and TRBJ2-7; the D is unclear. In germline, CDR1 is MDHEN, CDR2 SYDVKM. V gave up 3 bases and J gave up 3 bases, with 12 bases separating them. The CDR3 loop spans 14 amino acids.

The table lists this clone with a few counts. This chain links TRBV19 with TRBJ2-1; maybe TRBD1 (6 bases). This CDR3 has 15 residues. Germline V gene sequence: CDR1 LNHDA, CDR2 SQIVND (reference sequence). Between the trimmed V and J ends, which lost 2 bases and 7 bases, there was a span of 15 bases. CDR3 in DNA: TGTGCCAGTAGTATAACAAACAGGGTAAGGAATGAGCAGTTCTTC. It is translated as CASSITNRVRNEQFF.

The chain employs TRBV2 and TRBJ2-5, with unresolved D. Trimming stripped 4 bases from V and 2 bases from J, with 8 bases between. This CDR3 spans 13 amino acids. CDR1 and CDR2 (germline): SNHLY, FYNNEI. DNA of the CDR3: TGTGCCAGCAGTGCTCTGAATCAAGAGACCCAGTACTTC. Amino acids: CASSALNQETQYF. Full variable domain (rest looked up from reference TRBV2 and TRBJ2-5): EPEVTQTPSHQVTQMGQEVILRCVPISNHLYFYWYRQILGQKVEFLVSFYNNEISEKSEIFDDQFSVERPDGSNFTLKIRSTKLEDSAMYFCASSALNQETQYFGPGTRLLVL.

Notes on this clone: This could be a read error, since a much larger clone is one nucleotide away. The V gene is TRBV14, the J gene TRBJ2-2; D might be TRBD1 or TRBD2, each matching 5 bases. The CDR3 length is 14 residues. The V gene's germline CDR1 is SGHDN and CDR2 FVKESK. The CDR3 protein is CASSPTGNTGDLFF. The CDR3 DNA is TGTGCCAGCAGCCCTACCGGGAACACCGGGGACCTGTTTTTT.

As for this clone: Since a much larger clone is just one base distant, this may be a read error. V gene TRBV7-2 combines with J gene TRBJ1-5, with D uncertain. The V end lost 0 bases, the J end lost 3 bases, and 3 bases lay between the germline ends. The length of the CDR3 is 13 residues. Germline loops: CDR1 SGHTA, CDR2 FQGNSA. The CDR3 reads CASSLATNQPQHF. Written as DNA, the CDR3 is TGTGCCAGCAGCTTAGCGACCAATCAGCCCCAGCATTTT.

A few counts support this clone. The chain employs TRBV18 and TRBJ1-2; TRBD1 aligns across 11 bases. Germline CDR1 reads KGHSH; CDR2 reads LQKENI. The CDR3 runs to 18 residues. Trimming removed 3 bases from V and 4 bases from J; junction bases left unmatched: 13. The CDR3 nucleotides are TGTGCCAGCTCACCGAGGACAGGGGGCCTTGGAAGGACCTATGGCTACACCTTC. Residues: CASSPRTGGLGRTYGYTF.

The rearrangement joins TRBV7-9 to TRBJ2-1; D call uncertain. The CDR3 contains 16 residues. The germline CDR1 and CDR2 sequences are SEHNR and FQNEAQ (reference sequence). V gave up 1 base and J gave up 5 bases, with 15 bases separating them. The CDR3 spells CASSLESMVHHNEQFF. The CDR3, as DNA: TGTGCCAGCAGCTTAGAATCGATGGTCCATCACAATGAGCAGTTCTTC.